Here is one TCR beta chain with its context. Its antigen is not yet known. The record has no base qualities; no much larger clone is one base away. Reading the label with the study, this specimen's time point is: week 47, end of study. Each vaccine dose, consisting of 300 ug of a 20-mer mutant IDH1 peptide in Montanide, was administered subcutaneously with topical imiquimod. Patients received eight vaccinations in weeks 1, 3, 5, 7, 11, 15, 19 and 23, corresponding to visits V03 through V10. The donors had newly diagnosed IDH1-mutant astrocytomas of WHO grade 3 or 4 that showed loss of nuclear ATRX. The samples were drawn from NOA16, a multicentre, single-arm, open-label phase I trial in Germany that tested a mutant IDH1 peptide vaccine in humans for the first time. Genomic DNA for TCRB sequencing was extracted from EDTA blood using the DNeasy Blood and Tissue Kit. V is shortened by 4 bases, J by 10 bases, and the region joining them spans 14 bases. CDR1 and CDR2 (SGDLS, YYNGEE) derive from the germline V gene. From cysteine to phenylalanine, the CDR3 is 13 amino acids long. Just CDR3 DNA is preserved here, 39 bases in frame from base 1.

The data were obtained in a study of a mutant IDH1 vaccine in newly diagnosed glioma (dated by TCRdb to 2020 to 2023). In terms of the full investigation: Vaccination was initiated 4-6 weeks after radiotherapy alone, or concurrently with temozolomide cycles in the chemotherapy-containing groups. Of the 25 to 35 patients who were treated, approximately 62% were male and roughly 40% were female, and the mean age was about 40 years. Before enrollment, patients had received standard therapy of radiotherapy alone, temozolomide alone, or radiochemotherapy with temozolomide; most received the combination. Visit V12 was the week-35 safety follow-up and visit V13 was the week-47 end of study. Peripheral blood was drawn at six visits: V03 (baseline), V05, V07, V10, V12 and V13. Longitudinal TCRB deep sequencing was performed for about 25 treated patients wherever samples were available for exploratory analyses. Points the paper makes about the study in general: Selection of PBMC samples for TCRB deep sequencing was based on availability. Across multiple MHC alleles, vaccine-induced immune responses were seen in more than 90% of patients. No apparent relationship was observed between pseudoprogression and alterations in the top peripheral T cell clonotypes detected by TCRB sequencing. The authors stated that sample limitations prevented analyses of patient blood samples from being reproduced.

Libraries came from the immunoSEQ multiplex PCR assay. Rearranged TCR beta chain sequences were amplified using the hsTCRB Kit according to the manufacturer's protocol. Sequencing of TCRB libraries was carried out on an Illumina MiSeq. Processing in the source paper ran as follows. Demultiplexing, trimming and gene mapping were performed with the kit vendor's proprietary platform. TCRdb obtained this table from immuneACCESS and retained in-frame rearrangements with V and J assigned. These tables miss some clones; where compared with another copy, unresolved V genes account for less than half of the shortfall, and the remainder is unexplained. Clone size and the V and J calls come from that table; the DNA yielded D and trimming. Recorded for this sample are tens of thousands of clones; approximately 86% of them occurred a single time. The ten top clones hold roughly a sixth of the sample.

The specimen was PBMCs, collected from a glioma patient whose treatment included an IDH1 peptide vaccine. The origin of this receptor is a man aged 18 to 29 with glioma. Some clones in this sample may be carry-over from other donors' samples. The sequence joins TRBV9 to TRBJ2-2; a tentative D call is TRBD1 (6 bases match). The nucleotides read TGTGCCAGCAGCTTACAGGGCTCCCAGGAGCTGTTTTTT. This translates into CASSLQGSQELFF.